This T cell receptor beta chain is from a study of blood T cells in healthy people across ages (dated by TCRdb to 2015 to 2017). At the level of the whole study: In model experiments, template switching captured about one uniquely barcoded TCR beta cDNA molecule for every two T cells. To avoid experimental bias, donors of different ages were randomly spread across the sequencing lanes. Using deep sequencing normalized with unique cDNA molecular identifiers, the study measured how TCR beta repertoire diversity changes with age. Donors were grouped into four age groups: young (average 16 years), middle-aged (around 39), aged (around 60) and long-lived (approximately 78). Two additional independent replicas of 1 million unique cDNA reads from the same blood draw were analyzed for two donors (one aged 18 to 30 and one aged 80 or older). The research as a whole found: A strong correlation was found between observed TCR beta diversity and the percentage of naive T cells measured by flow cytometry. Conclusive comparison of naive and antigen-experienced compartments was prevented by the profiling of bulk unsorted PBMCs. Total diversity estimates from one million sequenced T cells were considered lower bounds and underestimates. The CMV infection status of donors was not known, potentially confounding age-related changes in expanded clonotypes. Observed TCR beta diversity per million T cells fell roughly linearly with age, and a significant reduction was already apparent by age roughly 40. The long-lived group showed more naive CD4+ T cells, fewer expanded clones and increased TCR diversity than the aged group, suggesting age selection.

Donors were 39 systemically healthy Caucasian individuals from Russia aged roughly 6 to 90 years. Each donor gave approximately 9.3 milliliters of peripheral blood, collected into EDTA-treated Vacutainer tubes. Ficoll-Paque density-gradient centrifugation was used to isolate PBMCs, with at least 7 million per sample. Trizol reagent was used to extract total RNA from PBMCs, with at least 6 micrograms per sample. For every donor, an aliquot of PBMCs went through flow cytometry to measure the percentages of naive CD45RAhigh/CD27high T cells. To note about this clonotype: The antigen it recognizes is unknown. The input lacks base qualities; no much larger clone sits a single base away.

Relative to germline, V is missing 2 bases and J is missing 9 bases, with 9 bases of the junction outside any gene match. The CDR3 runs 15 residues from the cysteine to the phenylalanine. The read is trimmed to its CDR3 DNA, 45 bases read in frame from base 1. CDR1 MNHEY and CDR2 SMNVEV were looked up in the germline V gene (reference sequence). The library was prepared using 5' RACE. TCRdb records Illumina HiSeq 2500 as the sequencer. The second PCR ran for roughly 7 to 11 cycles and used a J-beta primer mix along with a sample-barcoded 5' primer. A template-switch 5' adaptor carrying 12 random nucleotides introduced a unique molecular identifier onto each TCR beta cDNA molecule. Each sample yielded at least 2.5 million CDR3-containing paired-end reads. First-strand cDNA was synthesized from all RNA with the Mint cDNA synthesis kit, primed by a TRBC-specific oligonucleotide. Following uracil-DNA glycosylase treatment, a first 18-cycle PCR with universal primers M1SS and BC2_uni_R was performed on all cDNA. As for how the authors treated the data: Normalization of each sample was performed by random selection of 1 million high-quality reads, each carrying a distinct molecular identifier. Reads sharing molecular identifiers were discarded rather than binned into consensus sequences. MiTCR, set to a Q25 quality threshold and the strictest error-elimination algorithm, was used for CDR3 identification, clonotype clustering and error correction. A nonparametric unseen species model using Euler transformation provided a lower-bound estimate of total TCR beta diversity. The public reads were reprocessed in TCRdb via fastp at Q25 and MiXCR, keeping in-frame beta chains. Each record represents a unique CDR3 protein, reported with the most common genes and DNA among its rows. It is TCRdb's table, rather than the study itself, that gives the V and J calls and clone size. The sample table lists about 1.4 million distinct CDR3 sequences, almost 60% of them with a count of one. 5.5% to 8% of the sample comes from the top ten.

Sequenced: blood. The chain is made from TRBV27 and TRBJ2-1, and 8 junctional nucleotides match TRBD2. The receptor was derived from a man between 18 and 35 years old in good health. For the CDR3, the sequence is CASSLEGAGGSEQFF. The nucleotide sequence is TGTGCCAGCAGTTTAGAAGGGGCGGGAGGAAGTGAGCAGTTCTTC.